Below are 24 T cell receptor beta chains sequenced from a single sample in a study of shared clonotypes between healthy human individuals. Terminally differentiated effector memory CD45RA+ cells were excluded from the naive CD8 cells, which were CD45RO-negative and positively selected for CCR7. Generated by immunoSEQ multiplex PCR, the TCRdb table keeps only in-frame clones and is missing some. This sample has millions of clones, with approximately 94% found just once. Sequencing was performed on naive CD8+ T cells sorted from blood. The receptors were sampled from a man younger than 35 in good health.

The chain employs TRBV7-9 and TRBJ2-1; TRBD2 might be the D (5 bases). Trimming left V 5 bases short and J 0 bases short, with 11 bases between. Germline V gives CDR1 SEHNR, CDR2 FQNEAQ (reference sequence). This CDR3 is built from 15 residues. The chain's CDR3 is CASSISVSSYNEQFF. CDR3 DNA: TGTGCCAGCAGCATTAGCGTGAGCTCCTACAATGAGCAGTTCTTC.

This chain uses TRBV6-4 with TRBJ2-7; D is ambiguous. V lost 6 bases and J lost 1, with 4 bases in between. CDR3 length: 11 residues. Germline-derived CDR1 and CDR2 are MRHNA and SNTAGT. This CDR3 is CASRGSYEQYF. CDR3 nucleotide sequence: TGTGCCAGCAGGGGGTCCTACGAGCAGTACTTC.

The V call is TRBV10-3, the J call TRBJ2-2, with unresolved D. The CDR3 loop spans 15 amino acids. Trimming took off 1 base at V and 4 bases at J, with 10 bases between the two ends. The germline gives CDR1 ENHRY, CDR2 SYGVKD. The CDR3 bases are TGTGCCATCAGTGAGTTTTCTTCGGGCACCGGGGAGCTGTTTTTT. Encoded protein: CAISEFSSGTGELFF.

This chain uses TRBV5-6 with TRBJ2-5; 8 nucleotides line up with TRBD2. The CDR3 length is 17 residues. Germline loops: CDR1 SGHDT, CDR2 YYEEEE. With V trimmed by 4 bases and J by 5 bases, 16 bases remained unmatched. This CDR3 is CASSGARTSLVQETQYF. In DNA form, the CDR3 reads TGTGCCAGCAGCGGGGCAAGGACTAGCCTTGTTCAGGAGACCCAGTACTTC.

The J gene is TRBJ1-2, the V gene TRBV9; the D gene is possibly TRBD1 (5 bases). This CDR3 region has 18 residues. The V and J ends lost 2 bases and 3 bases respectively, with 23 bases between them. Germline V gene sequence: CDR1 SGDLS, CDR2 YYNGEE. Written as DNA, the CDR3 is TGTGCCAGCAGCGTCGAGCCCGGGACGGCGGCCCGTTACTATGGCTACACCTTC. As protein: CASSVEPGTAARYYGYTF.

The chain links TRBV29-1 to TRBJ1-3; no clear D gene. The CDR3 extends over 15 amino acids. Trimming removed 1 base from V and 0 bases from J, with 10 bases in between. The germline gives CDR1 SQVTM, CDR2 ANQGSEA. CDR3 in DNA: TGCAGCGTTGAAGGGGTGGATCGCTCTGGAAACACCATATATTTT. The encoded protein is CSVEGVDRSGNTIYF.

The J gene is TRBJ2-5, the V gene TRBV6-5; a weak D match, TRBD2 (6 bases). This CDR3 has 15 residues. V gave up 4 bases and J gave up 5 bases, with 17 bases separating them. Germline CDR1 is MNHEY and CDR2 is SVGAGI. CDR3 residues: CASSSTSSSWETQYF. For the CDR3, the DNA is TGTGCCAGCAGTTCTACTAGCTCCTCTTGGGAGACCCAGTACTTC.

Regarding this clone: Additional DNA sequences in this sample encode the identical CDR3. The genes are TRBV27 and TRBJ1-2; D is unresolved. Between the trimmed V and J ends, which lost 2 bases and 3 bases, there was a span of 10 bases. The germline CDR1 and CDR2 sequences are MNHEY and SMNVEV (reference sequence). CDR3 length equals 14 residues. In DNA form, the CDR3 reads TGTGCCAGCAGTTTACTGGGCTCGGACTATGGCTACACCTTC. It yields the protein CASSLLGSDYGYTF.

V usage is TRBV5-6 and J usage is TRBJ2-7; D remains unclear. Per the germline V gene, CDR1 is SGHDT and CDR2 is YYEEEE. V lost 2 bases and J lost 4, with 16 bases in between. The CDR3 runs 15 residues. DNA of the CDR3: TGTGCCAGCAGCTTTGGGGTCCCCTTCACTTACGAGCAGTACTTC. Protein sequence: CASSFGVPFTYEQYF.

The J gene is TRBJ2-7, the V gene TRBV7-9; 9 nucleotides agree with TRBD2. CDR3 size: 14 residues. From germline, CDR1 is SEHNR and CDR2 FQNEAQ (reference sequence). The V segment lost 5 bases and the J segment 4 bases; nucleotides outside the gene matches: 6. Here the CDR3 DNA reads TGTGCCAGCAGCCATAGACTAGCGGTATACGAGCAGTACTTC. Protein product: CASSHRLAVYEQYF.

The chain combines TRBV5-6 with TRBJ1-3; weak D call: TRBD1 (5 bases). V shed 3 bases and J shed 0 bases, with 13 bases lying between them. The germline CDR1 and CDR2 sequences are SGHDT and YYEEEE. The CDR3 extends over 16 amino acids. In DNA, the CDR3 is TGTGCCAGCAGCTGGGGGACGCTCAGCTCTGGAAACACCATATATTTT. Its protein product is CASSWGTLSSGNTIYF.

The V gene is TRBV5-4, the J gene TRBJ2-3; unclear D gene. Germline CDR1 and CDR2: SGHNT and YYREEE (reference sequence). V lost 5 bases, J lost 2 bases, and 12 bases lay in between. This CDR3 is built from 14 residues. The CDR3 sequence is CASSYNILTDTQYF. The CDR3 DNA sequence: TGTGCCAGCAGTTATAACATACTCACAGATACGCAGTATTTT.

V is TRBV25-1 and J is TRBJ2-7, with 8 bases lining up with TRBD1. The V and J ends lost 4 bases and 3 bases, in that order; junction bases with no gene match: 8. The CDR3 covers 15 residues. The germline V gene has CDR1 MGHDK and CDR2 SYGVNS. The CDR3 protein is CASSGEDRAHYEQYF. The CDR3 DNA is TGTGCCAGCAGTGGGGAGGACAGGGCTCACTACGAGCAGTACTTC.

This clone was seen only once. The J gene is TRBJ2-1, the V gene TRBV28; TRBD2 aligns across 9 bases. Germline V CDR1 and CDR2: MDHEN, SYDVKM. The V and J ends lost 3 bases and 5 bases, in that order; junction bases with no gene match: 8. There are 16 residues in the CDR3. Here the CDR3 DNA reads TGTGCCAGCAGTTTGGATGGGCTAGCGGGGAACAATGAGCAGTTCTTC. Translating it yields CASSLDGLAGNNEQFF.

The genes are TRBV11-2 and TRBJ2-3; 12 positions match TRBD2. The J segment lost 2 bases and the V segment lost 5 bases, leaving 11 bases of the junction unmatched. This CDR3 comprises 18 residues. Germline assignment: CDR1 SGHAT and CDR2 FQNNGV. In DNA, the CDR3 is TGTGCCAGCAGCCCTTACTTCCTAGCGGGAGGGTACACAGATACGCAGTATTTT. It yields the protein CASSPYFLAGGYTDTQYF.

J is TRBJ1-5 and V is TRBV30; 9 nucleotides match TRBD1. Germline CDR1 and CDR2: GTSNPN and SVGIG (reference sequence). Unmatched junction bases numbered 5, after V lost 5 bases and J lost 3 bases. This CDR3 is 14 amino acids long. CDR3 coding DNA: TGTGCCTGGGGACAGGGGACGCCCAATCAGCCCCAGCATTTT. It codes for CAWGQGTPNQPQHF.

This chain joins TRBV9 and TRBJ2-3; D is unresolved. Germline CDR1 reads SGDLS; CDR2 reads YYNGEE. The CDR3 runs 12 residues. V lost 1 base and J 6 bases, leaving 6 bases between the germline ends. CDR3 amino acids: CASSVREDTQYF. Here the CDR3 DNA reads TGTGCCAGCAGCGTACGAGAGGATACGCAGTATTTT.

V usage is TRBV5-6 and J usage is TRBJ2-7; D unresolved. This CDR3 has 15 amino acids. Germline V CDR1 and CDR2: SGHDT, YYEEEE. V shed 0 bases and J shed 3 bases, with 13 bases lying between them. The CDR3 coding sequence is TGTGCCAGCAGCTTGGCGTCCTATCGGGTCTACGAGCAGTACTTC. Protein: CASSLASYRVYEQYF.

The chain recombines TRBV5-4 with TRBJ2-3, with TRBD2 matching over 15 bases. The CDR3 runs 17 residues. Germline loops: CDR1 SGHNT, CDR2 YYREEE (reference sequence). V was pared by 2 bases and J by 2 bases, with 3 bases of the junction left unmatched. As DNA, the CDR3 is TGTGCCAGCAGCTTAGGACTAGCGGGGGGGTACACAGATACGCAGTATTTT. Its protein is CASSLGLAGGYTDTQYF.

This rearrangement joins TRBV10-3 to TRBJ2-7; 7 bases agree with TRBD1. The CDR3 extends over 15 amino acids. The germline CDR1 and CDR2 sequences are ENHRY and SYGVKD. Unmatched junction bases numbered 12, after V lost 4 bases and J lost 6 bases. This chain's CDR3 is CAISGTTGVGLEQYF. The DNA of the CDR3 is TGTGCCATCAGTGGAACAACAGGGGTAGGCCTCGAGCAGTACTTC.

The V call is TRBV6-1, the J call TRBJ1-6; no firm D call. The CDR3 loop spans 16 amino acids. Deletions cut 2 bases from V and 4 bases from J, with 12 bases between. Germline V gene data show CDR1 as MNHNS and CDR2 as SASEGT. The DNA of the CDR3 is TGTGCCAGCAGTGAACAGCAACAGAGATATAATTCACCCCTCCACTTT. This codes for CASSEQQQRYNSPLHF.

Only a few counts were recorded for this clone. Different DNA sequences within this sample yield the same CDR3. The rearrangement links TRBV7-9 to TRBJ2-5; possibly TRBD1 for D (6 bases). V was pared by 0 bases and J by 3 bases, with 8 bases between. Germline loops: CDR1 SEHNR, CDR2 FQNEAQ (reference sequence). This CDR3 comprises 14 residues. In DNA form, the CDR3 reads TGTGCCAGCAGCTTAGCGAACAGGGAAGAGACCCAGTACTTC. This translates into CASSLANREETQYF.

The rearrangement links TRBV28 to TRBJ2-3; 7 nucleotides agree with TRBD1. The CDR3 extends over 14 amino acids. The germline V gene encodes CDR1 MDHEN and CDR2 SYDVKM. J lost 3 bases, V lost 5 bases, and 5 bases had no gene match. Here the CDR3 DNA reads TGTGCCAGCAGTCTCCGACAGGGAACAGATACGCAGTATTTT. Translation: CASSLRQGTDTQYF. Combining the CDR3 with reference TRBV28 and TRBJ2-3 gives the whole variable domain DVKVTQSSRYLVKRTGEKVFLECVQDMDHENMFWYRQDPGLGLRLIYFSYDVKMKEKGDIPEGYSVSREKKERFSLILESASTNQTSMYLCASSLRQGTDTQYFGPGTRLTVL.

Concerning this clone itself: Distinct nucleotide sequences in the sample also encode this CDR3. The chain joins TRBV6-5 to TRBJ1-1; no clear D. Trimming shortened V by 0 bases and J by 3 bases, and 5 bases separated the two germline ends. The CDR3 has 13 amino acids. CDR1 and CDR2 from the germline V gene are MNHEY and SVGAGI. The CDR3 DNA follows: TGTGCCAGCAGTTACTCGGATGACACTGAAGCTTTCTTT. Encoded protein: CASSYSDDTEAFF.